The source of this TCR beta chain is a study of control samples from healthy donors and cancer patients. Trimming removed 4 bases from V and 3 bases from J, with 9 bases in between. Germline lookup yields CDR1 SNHLY and CDR2 FYNNEI. CDR3 size: 14 residues. Some clones are missing from TCRdb's copy, which holds only in-frame ones; the method was immunoSEQ multiplex PCR. Here the sample spans 170,000 or so clones, approximately 92% being singletons. This sequence originates from a man in his late teens or twenties in good health. The chain links TRBV2 to TRBJ1-4; D gene ambiguous. What was sequenced was blood. The chain's CDR3 is CASSVGYSNEKLFF. CDR3 nucleotide sequence: TGTGCCAGCAGTGTTGGATACTCTAATGAAAAACTGTTTTTT.